What follows are 32 T cell receptor beta chains derived from one specimen sequenced in a study of molecular identifiers for immune sequencing clone quantification. TCRdb redid the calling of the PCR reads with MiXCR, one entry per CDR3 protein. This table has about 640,000 distinct CDR3 sequences, just under 20% appearing once. Input material: naive CD8+ T cells from blood, with Jurkat cell RNA spiked in. Subset meaning: FACS-sorted CD8+CD4-CCR7+CD45RA+ naive T cells. These receptors originate from a human donor in good health. Some libraries in this study had Jurkat cell RNA spiked in.

Only a few counts were recorded for this clonotype. The chain has TRBV27 and TRBJ1-2, with 11 bases lining up with TRBD1. The CDR3 sequence is 14 residues long. Germline CDR1 and CDR2: MNHEY and SMNVEV (reference sequence). The V and J ends lost 10 bases and 1 base, in that order; junction bases with no gene match: 5. The DNA for the CDR3 is TGTGCCACCCGGACAGGGGGCCTTAACTATGGCTACACCTTC. Translated: CATRTGGLNYGYTF.

This clonotype has a count of ten or more. V gene TRBV13 combines with J gene TRBJ2-7; TRBD2 might be the D (5 bases). This CDR3 has 14 residues. Germline V gene data show CDR1 as PRHDT and CDR2 as FYEKMQ (reference sequence). V was cut by 4 bases and J by 3 bases, with 13 bases left in between. The CDR3, as DNA: TGTGCCAGCAGCTCGAGGACTGCCAACTACGAGCAGTACTTC. It specifies CASSSRTANYEQYF.

This clonotype was seen at least ten times. The chain combines TRBV7-9 with TRBJ1-1; TRBD1 matches 7 bases. The CDR3 runs 15 residues. CDR1 SEHNR and CDR2 FQNEAQ come from the germline V gene (reference sequence). V was clipped by 1 base and J by 10 bases; unmatched bases: 12. CDR3 sequence: CASSLVGGDRVGAFF. The CDR3 DNA reads as TGTGCCAGCAGCTTAGTAGGGGGTGACAGGGTTGGAGCTTTCTTT.

The sample holds many counts of this clonotype. The chain links TRBV2 to TRBJ1-1, with D unclear. V shed 5 bases and J shed 2 bases, with 12 bases lying between them. The CDR3 covers 14 residues. Germline CDR1 reads SNHLY; CDR2 reads FYNNEI. Here the CDR3 DNA reads TGTGCCAGCAGTCCCCAGGCGGGTAACACTGAAGCTTTCTTT. Its translation: CASSPQAGNTEAFF.

As to this clonotype: Since a much larger clone is just one base distant, this may be a read error. The CDR3 end shows no conserved phenylalanine or tryptophan, and so a read error is likely. V and J are TRBV4-3 and TRBJ1-2; 8 nucleotides match TRBD1. Per the germline V gene, CDR1 is LGHNA and CDR2 is YSLEER. This CDR3 spans 17 amino acids. The trim removed 0 bases at V and 6 bases at J, leaving 12 bases unmatched. The CDR3 DNA follows: TGCGCCAGCAGCCAAGATCTTGGAGCCAGGGGGCCAGATGGCTACACCATC. It yields the protein CASSQDLGARGPDGYTI.

Ten or more counts support this clonotype. V gene TRBV19 combines with J gene TRBJ2-1; 7 nucleotides match TRBD1. In germline, CDR1 is LNHDA, CDR2 SQIVND (reference sequence). CDR3 length equals 14 residues. V lost 6 bases and J lost 5; bases outside the gene matches: 7. In nucleotides, the CDR3 is TGTGCCAGTAGCCCGGGACAGTACCACAATGAGCAGTTCTTC. Its translation: CASSPGQYHNEQFF.

Ten or more counts support this clonotype. Here the CDR3 reads CASSYEYSYEQYF. The CDR3 nucleotides are TGTGCCAGCAGTTATGAGTACTCCTACGAGCAGTACTTC. The gene calls are TRBV6-5 and TRBJ2-7; D unresolved. Deletions cut 3 bases from V and 0 bases from J, with 6 bases between. Germline CDR1 is MNHEY and CDR2 is SVGAGI. This CDR3 region has 13 residues.

On this clonotype itself: This may be a read error, as it is one base from a much larger clone. Since no conserved phenylalanine or tryptophan closes the CDR3, a read error is the likely cause. The chain carries TRBV7-9 and TRBJ1-2; 8 bases agree with TRBD1. CDR1 and CDR2 (germline): SEHNR, FQNEAQ (reference sequence). Trimming took 5 bases from V and 2 from J; bases not matched to a gene: 10. The CDR3 spans 16 residues. CDR3 sequence (DNA): TGTGCCAGCAGCACACACCCCGACAGGGGAAACTATGGCTACACCTCC. This translates into CASSTHPDRGNYGYTS.

This clonotype came up many times. The rearrangement joins TRBV6-6 to TRBJ2-5; 7 nucleotides match TRBD2. The CDR3 totals 15 residues. In germline, CDR1 is MNHNY, CDR2 SVGAGI (reference sequence). With 2 bases clipped from V and 4 bases from J, the junction kept 7 bases outside the gene matches. CDR3 residues: CASSYEGLGRETQYF. The CDR3 DNA is TGTGCCAGCAGTTACGAAGGACTAGGGAGAGAGACCCAGTACTTC.

This chain joins TRBV20-1 and TRBJ2-5; tentative D call: TRBD2 (6 bases). The CDR3 loop spans 19 amino acids. Per the germline V gene, CDR1 is DFQATT and CDR2 is SNEGSKA (reference sequence). The V end lost 6 bases, the J end lost 0 bases, and 29 bases lay between the germline ends. CDR3 nucleotide sequence: TGCAGTGCCAGACCTCGGACTACTGTGGCTGAGGGGTACCAAGAGACCCAGTACTTC. As protein: CSARPRTTVAEGYQETQYF.

This clonotype has ten or more counts. The chain carries TRBV24-1 and TRBJ2-2; D call uncertain. CDR1 and CDR2 from the germline V gene are KGHDR and SFDVKD. The CDR3 has 15 residues. The germline V and J ends were trimmed by 5 bases and 2 bases, with 11 bases remaining between them. CDR3: CATSGFRENTGELFF. The CDR3, as DNA: TGTGCCACCAGTGGATTCAGAGAAAACACCGGGGAGCTGTTTTTT.

This clonotype came up many times. The rearrangement joins TRBV6-2 or TRBV6-3 to TRBJ2-7; 7 nucleotides match TRBD1. The CDR3 extends over 13 amino acids. Germline CDR1 is MNHEY and CDR2 is SVGEGT. Unmatched junction bases numbered 4, after V lost 6 bases and J lost 2 bases. Here the CDR3 DNA reads TGTGCCAGCAGCGGGGACAGTACCTACGAGCAGTACTTC. Protein: CASSGDSTYEQYF.

This clonotype was seen more than once but under ten times. The rearrangement uses TRBV16 and TRBJ2-4; possibly TRBD1 or TRBD2 for D (5 bases each). V lost 3 bases and J lost 1, with 16 bases in between. This CDR3 is built from 17 residues. The germline gives CDR1 KGHSY, CDR2 FQNENV. CDR3 nucleotides: TGTGCCAGCAGCCATCCGGGCCGGTGGGGGGCCAAAAACATTCAGTACTTC. It is translated as CASSHPGRWGAKNIQYF.

This clonotype has ten or more counts. J is TRBJ1-2 and V is TRBV29-1, with D uncertain. Trimming stripped 6 bases from V and 2 bases from J, with 13 bases between. This CDR3 is 13 amino acids long. Germline assignment: CDR1 SQVTM and CDR2 ANQGSEA. The CDR3 reads CSVRVGKNYGYTF. The CDR3 DNA reads as TGCAGCGTCCGAGTGGGGAAAAACTATGGCTACACCTTC.

Concerning this clonotype itself: A much larger clone differs by one base, so this may be a read error. V gene TRBV2 combines with J gene TRBJ2-1, with D perhaps assigned TRBD1 or TRBD2 (5 bases each). V shed 0 bases and J shed 3 bases, with 12 bases lying between them. Germline V gives CDR1 SNHLY, CDR2 FYNNEI. This CDR3 has 16 amino acids. Here the CDR3 DNA reads TGTGCCAGCAGTGAAGCGAAGGGACCTTACTACAATGAGCAGTTCTTC. Amino acids: CASSEAKGPYYNEQFF. Supplemented by reference TRBV2 and TRBJ2-1, the full variable domain reads EPEVTQTPSHQVTQMGQEVILRCVPISNHLYFYWYRQILGQKVEFLVSFYNNEISEKSEIFDDQFSVERPDGSNFTLKIRSTKLEDSAMYFCASSEAKGPYYNEQFFGPGTRLTVL.

This clonotype has at least ten counts. The chain recombines TRBV29-1 with TRBJ1-4; 9 bases are a match to TRBD1. The CDR3 covers 13 residues. The V and J ends lost 5 bases and 6 bases, in that order; junction bases with no gene match: 4. CDR1 and CDR2 from the germline V gene are SQVTM and ANQGSEA. The CDR3 DNA follows: TGCAGCGTTCCGGGACAGGGAGATGAAAAACTGTTTTTT. This sequence encodes CSVPGQGDEKLFF.

In this sample, this clonotype turned up many times. CDR3: CASSVYAPGGETQYF. The CDR3 coding sequence is TGTGCCAGCAGTGTTTACGCGCCGGGGGGGGAGACCCAGTACTTC. This chain joins TRBV28 and TRBJ2-5; 8 positions match TRBD2. J was trimmed by 5 bases and V by 5 bases; bases with no gene match: 10. This CDR3 region has 15 residues. Looked up from germline, CDR1 is MDHEN and CDR2 is SYDVKM.

This clonotype was seen ten or more times. The J gene is TRBJ2-5, the V gene TRBV7-9; the D gene is possibly TRBD2 (6 bases). The germline V gene encodes CDR1 SEHNR and CDR2 FQNEAQ (reference sequence). V lost 5 bases to trimming and J lost 3 bases, with 13 bases between them. This CDR3 has 14 amino acids. CDR3 residues: CASSPRDSEETQYF. The DNA for the CDR3 is TGTGCCAGCAGCCCGAGGGACTCCGAAGAGACCCAGTACTTC.

This clonotype was seen many times. The chain recombines TRBV4-1 with TRBJ1-1; 7 bases agree with TRBD1. The V segment lost 5 bases and the J segment 5 bases; nucleotides outside the gene matches: 11. The CDR3 is 15 residues long. Germline V gene data show CDR1 as MGHRA and CDR2 as YSYEKL. CDR3 DNA sequence: TGCGCCAGCAGCTTGCGACAGGGAGGAGGAACTGAAGCTTTCTTT. Protein sequence: CASSLRQGGGTEAFF.

With respect to this clonotype: With a much larger clone just one base away, this may be a read error. The rearrangement uses TRBV7-9 and TRBJ1-6; TRBD1 agrees at 7 bases. The V segment lost 5 bases and the J segment 10 bases; nucleotides outside the gene matches: 23. This CDR3 has 19 residues. Germline CDR1 reads SEHNR; CDR2 reads FQNEAQ (reference sequence). CDR3 sequence reads: CASSLSWETGYALVSPLHF. CDR3 DNA sequence: TGTGCCAGCAGCCTGTCGTGGGAGACAGGGTATGCCCTTGTATCACCCCTCCACTTT. The variable domain in full, with the rest retrieved from reference TRBV7-9 and TRBJ1-6, is DTGVSQNPRHKITKRGQNVTFRCDPISEHNRLYWYRQTLGQGPEFLTYFQNEAQLEKSRLLSDRFSAERPKGSFSTLEIQRTEQGDSAMYLCASSLSWETGYALVSPLHFGNGTRLTVT.

With regard to this clonotype: This may come from a read error, since a much larger clone is one base off. This rearrangement joins TRBV6-2 or TRBV6-3 to TRBJ1-1; D unresolved. Germline V gene data show CDR1 as MNHEY and CDR2 as SVGEGT. This CDR3 is 13 amino acids long. CDR3 DNA: TGTGCCAACAGTTACTTACGGATCACTGAAGCTTTCTTT. Amino acid sequence: CANSYLRITEAFF.

The CDR3 protein is CASSEGAGGELFF. In nucleotides, the CDR3 is TGTGCCAGCAGTGAAGGGGCGGGAGGGGAGCTGTTTTTT. The chain combines TRBV25-1 with TRBJ2-2; D is perhaps TRBD2 (6 bases). Germline V gives CDR1 MGHDK, CDR2 SYGVNS. The CDR3 runs 13 residues. V was clipped by 2 bases and J by 8 bases, with 9 bases between them.

This clonotype has a count of ten or more. V usage is TRBV4-3 and J usage is TRBJ2-1; maybe TRBD1 (5 bases). This CDR3 is 15 amino acids long. V was clipped by 4 bases and J by 4 bases, with 14 bases between them. Germline loops: CDR1 LGHNA, CDR2 YSLEER. CDR3 sequence: CASSPGRQTYNEQFF. The CDR3, as DNA: TGCGCCAGCAGCCCAGGAAGACAGACGTACAATGAGCAGTTCTTC.

This chain uses TRBV7-9 with TRBJ2-7, with 7 bases that match TRBD1. Trimming removed 4 bases from V and 3 bases from J; junction bases left unmatched: 12. The germline V gene encodes CDR1 SEHNR and CDR2 FQNEAQ (reference sequence). CDR3 length: 16 residues. CDR3 nucleotide sequence: TGTGCCAGCAGCTCCCCTGGGGGACAGACAATCTACGAGCAGTACTTC. It encodes CASSSPGGQTIYEQYF.

This clonotype has just a few counts. This chain's CDR3 is CASSQEKGRGGEKLFF. In DNA, the CDR3 is TGCGCCAGCAGCCAAGAAAAGGGACGCGGGGGTGAAAAACTGTTTTTT. The gene calls are TRBV4-1 and TRBJ1-4, with a possible D match to TRBD1 (5 bases). Germline V lookup: CDR1 MGHRA, CDR2 YSYEKL. The V end lost 0 bases, the J end lost 7 bases, and 15 bases lay between the germline ends. The CDR3 is made up of 16 amino acids.

Only a few counts were recorded for this clonotype. The V gene is TRBV11-2, the J gene TRBJ2-5; TRBD2 aligns across 15 bases. Unmatched junction bases numbered 6, after V lost 0 bases and J lost 7 bases. The CDR3 is 17 amino acids. From germline, CDR1 is SGHAT and CDR2 FQNNGV. CDR3 in amino acids: CASSLDKGLAGGGTQYF. DNA of the CDR3: TGTGCCAGCAGCTTAGATAAGGGACTAGCGGGGGGCGGGACCCAGTACTTC.

On this clonotype: This may be a read error: a much more frequent sequence differs by one nucleotide. The chain carries TRBV6-5 and TRBJ2-1, with D possibly matching TRBD1 (5 bases). The germline V gene encodes CDR1 MNHEY and CDR2 SVGAGI. The CDR3 has 16 residues. The CDR3 coding sequence is TGTGCCAGCAGCACGCCGGACACCCAACCGGGCAATGAGCAGCTCTTC. Translated: CASSTPDTQPGNEQLF.

This clonotype came up a few times. The chain combines TRBV27 with TRBJ2-7; 12 bases match TRBD2. Germline CDR1 MNHEY, CDR2 SMNVEV (reference sequence). The CDR3 is 15 residues long. The V and J ends lost 5 bases and 2 bases, in that order; junction bases with no gene match: 4. The CDR3 sequence is CASSLRLAGAYEQYF. CDR3 bases: TGTGCCAGCAGTCTAAGACTAGCGGGAGCCTACGAGCAGTACTTC.

Ten or more counts support this clonotype. The rearrangement joins TRBV2 to TRBJ1-1, with 7 bases identical to TRBD1. This CDR3 contains 15 residues. Germline V gene sequence: CDR1 SNHLY, CDR2 FYNNEI. J lost 4 bases, V lost 0 bases, and 5 bases had no gene match. This chain's CDR3 is CASSEARQGFTEAFF. DNA for the CDR3: TGTGCCAGCAGTGAAGCGAGACAGGGATTCACTGAAGCTTTCTTT.

This clonotype has at least ten counts. V and J are TRBV20-1 and TRBJ2-3; a possible D gene is TRBD1 (6 bases). Germline V gene sequence: CDR1 DFQATT, CDR2 SNEGSKA (reference sequence). This CDR3 has 14 amino acids. The CDR3 DNA reads TGCAGCAACTGGGTTGGGTCAGGGGCGGATACGCAGTATTTT. Its translation is CSNWVGSGADTQYF.

This clonotype was seen ten or more times. V and J are TRBV3-1 and TRBJ2-7; TRBD2 agrees at 8 bases. Germline lookup yields CDR1 LGHDT and CDR2 YNNKEL (reference sequence). CDR3 length: 14 residues. V lost 5 bases to trimming and J lost 8 bases; unmatched junction nucleotides: 11. The CDR3 bases are TGTGCCAGCAGCGACCCGGGACTAGAGGTACAGCAGTACTTC. This translates into CASSDPGLEVQQYF.

The sample holds many counts of this clonotype. CDR3 sequence: CASSSTGTSGFHEQYF. The CDR3 bases are TGTGCCAGCAGCTCAACTGGGACTAGCGGGTTCCACGAGCAGTACTTC. V is TRBV7-9 and J is TRBJ2-7, with 12 bases fitting TRBD2. V gave up 4 bases and J gave up 5 bases; unmatched junction bases: 9. The CDR3 consists of 16 residues. From germline, CDR1 is SEHNR and CDR2 FQNEAQ (reference sequence). Supplemented by reference TRBV7-9 and TRBJ2-7, the full variable domain reads DTGVSQNPRHKITKRGQNVTFRCDPISEHNRLYWYRQTLGQGPEFLTYFQNEAQLEKSRLLSDRFSAERPKGSFSTLEIQRTEQGDSAMYLCASSSTGTSGFHEQYFGPGTRLTVT.